This T cell receptor (beta chain) stems from a study of blood T cell repertoires in COVID-19. About the research overall: The study drew acute and convalescent COVID-19 samples from the United States, Italy and Spain. Nucleic acid was either cDNA or gDNA, and it came from T cells, B-cell-depleted T cells, or PBMCs.

Source study methods: Amplification from reference gene primers served as the basis for estimated nucleated cell counts. Clones were read by immunoSEQ multiplex PCR, and TCRdb kept only the in-frame ones, dropping some. That table furnishes V, J and clone size, whereas the DNA furnished D and trimming. The data show about 14,000 clones, with roughly 86% seen just once and roughly 5.9% held by the top ten. This clone has only one observation. This CDR3 is built from 13 residues. Germline lookup yields CDR1 MNHNY and CDR2 SVGAGI (reference sequence). V trimming: 11 bases; J trimming: 4 bases; junction bases outside the gene matches: 6.

Sequencing was done on a sample of peripheral blood. The rearrangement uses TRBV6-6 and TRBJ1-1, with 11 bases identical to TRBD1. The receptor comes from a human donor in a cohort sampled during active COVID-19. The CDR3 protein is CAGQGARGTEAFF. The CDR3 DNA sequence: TGTGCCGGACAGGGGGCGCGGGGCACTGAAGCTTTCTTT.